A single sample is the source of the 8 T cell receptor beta chains below, sequenced in a study of shared clonotypes between healthy human individuals. Measured with immunoSEQ multiplex PCR; TCRdb has only the in-frame clones, and not every one. The sample holds around 2.5 million clones; under 95% are singletons and the top ten take about 0.39%. Sequences were obtained from naive CD4+ T cells from PBMCs. Described subset: CD45RA+ positively selected. Receptor source: a man aged 18-30 years in good health. Some clones in this sample may be carry-over from other donors' samples.

V is TRBV28 and J is TRBJ2-7; D possibly corresponds to TRBD2 (7 bases). V was cut by 3 bases and J by 4 bases, with 16 bases left in between. This CDR3 spans 15 amino acids. CDR1 and CDR2 from the germline V gene are MDHEN and SYDVKM. The CDR3 is CASSLLWGGRYEQYF. Here the CDR3 DNA reads TGTGCCAGCAGTTTGCTGTGGGGGGGCAGGTACGAGCAGTACTTC.

The chain is built from TRBV6-1 and TRBJ2-7; D not certain. This CDR3 region has 15 residues. Germline CDR1 is MNHNS and CDR2 is SASEGT. Between the trimmed V and J ends, which lost 7 bases and 0 bases, there was a span of 16 bases. CDR3 amino acids: CASTPSWGSSYEQYF. CDR3 DNA sequence: TGTGCCAGCACCCCGAGCTGGGGTAGCTCCTACGAGCAGTACTTC.

In this sample, this clone turned up once. The CDR3: CASKRSGGSTDTQYF. CDR3 bases: TGTGCCAGCAAACGTAGCGGGGGTAGCACAGATACGCAGTATTTT. This rearrangement joins TRBV6-5 to TRBJ2-3; 9 nucleotides line up with TRBD2. V lost 7 bases and J lost 0; bases outside the gene matches: 5. The CDR3 contains 15 residues. The germline gives CDR1 MNHEY, CDR2 SVGAGI.

The chain combines TRBV5-1 with TRBJ1-1; D gene uncertain. The CDR3 is 12 residues long. The germline CDR1 and CDR2 sequences are SGHRS and YFSETQ. V lost 3 bases to trimming and J lost 7 bases, with 10 bases between them. CDR3 residues: CASSSPGIEAFF. DNA of the CDR3: TGCGCCAGCAGCTCCCCGGGGATTGAAGCTTTCTTT.

About this clone: Other DNA sequences in the same sample also yield this CDR3. CDR3 sequence (DNA): TGTGCCAGCAGCGTAGTCTCAGGGACCGGGGAGCTGTTTTTT. As protein: CASSVVSGTGELFF. The gene calls are TRBV9 and TRBJ2-2; TRBD1 might be the D (5 bases). The CDR3 is 14 residues long. V dropped 0 bases and J dropped 5 bases, with 8 bases sitting between them. Germline V gives CDR1 SGDLS, CDR2 YYNGEE. Drawing the rest from reference TRBV9 and TRBJ2-2, the complete variable domain is DSGVTQTPKHLITATGQRVTLRCSPRSGDLSVYWYQQSLDQGLQFLIQYYNGEERAKGNILERFSAQQFPDLHSELNLSSLELGDSALYFCASSVVSGTGELFFGEGSRLTVL.

CDR3 sequence: CASRMGGGPTYEQYF. CDR3 DNA sequence: TGTGCCAGCCGAATGGGCGGGGGCCCCACCTACGAGCAGTACTTC. The V gene is TRBV28, the J gene TRBJ2-7; TRBD2 is a possible D gene (7 bases). Trimming left V 8 bases short and J 2 bases short, with 19 bases between. The germline V gene has CDR1 MDHEN and CDR2 SYDVKM. The CDR3 is made up of 15 amino acids.

The chain recombines TRBV12-5 with TRBJ1-1; possibly TRBD1 for D (6 bases). V was trimmed by 0 bases and J by 0 bases, leaving 17 bases between them. The CDR3 has 18 amino acids. Germline V lookup: CDR1 LGHNT, CDR2 FRNRAP. The CDR3, as DNA: TGTGCTAGTGGTTTGGTGAATCCGACAGGACAAATGAACACTGAAGCTTTCTTT. Amino acids: CASGLVNPTGQMNTEAFF.

The rearrangement uses TRBV7-9 and TRBJ2-1; D is undetermined. Deletions cut 1 base from V and 9 bases from J, with 7 bases between. The CDR3 has 12 residues. Germline CDR1 SEHNR, CDR2 FQNEAQ (reference sequence). The chain's CDR3 is CASSLGEVEQFF. The CDR3 DNA follows: TGTGCCAGCAGCTTAGGCGAGGTTGAGCAGTTCTTC.